The clone carrying this TCR beta chain was observed at least ten times. The antigen is not known. TCR cDNA was made by 5'RACE template switching, adding a universal primer site and UMIs. From the 5' RACE reads, TCRdb called clonotypes with MiXCR, one entry per CDR3 protein. This table has around 120,000 distinct CDR3 sequences, 12% to 15% appearing once. This specimen belongs to a study of T cells after yellow fever vaccination. Study-level points and caveats: A minor fraction of clonotypes spanned both CD4 and CD8 compartments. Abundant clonotypes (contaminants from the bulk population) could be present in FACS-sorted repertoires.

The sequenced sample was CD8+ T cells sorted from PBMCs, obtained 5 days after the yellow fever booster vaccination. This receptor was identified in a young man who received the YFV17D yellow fever vaccine.

The CDR3 loop is CASSLGSTGELFF. Here the CDR3 DNA reads TGCGCCAGCAGCTTGGGATCCACCGGGGAGCTGTTTTTT. The chain combines TRBV5-1 with TRBJ2-2; no definite D call. CDR1 SGHRS and CDR2 YFSETQ come from the germline V gene. With 0 bases removed from V and 4 bases from J, the gap between germline ends came to 4 bases. The CDR3 sequence is 13 residues long.